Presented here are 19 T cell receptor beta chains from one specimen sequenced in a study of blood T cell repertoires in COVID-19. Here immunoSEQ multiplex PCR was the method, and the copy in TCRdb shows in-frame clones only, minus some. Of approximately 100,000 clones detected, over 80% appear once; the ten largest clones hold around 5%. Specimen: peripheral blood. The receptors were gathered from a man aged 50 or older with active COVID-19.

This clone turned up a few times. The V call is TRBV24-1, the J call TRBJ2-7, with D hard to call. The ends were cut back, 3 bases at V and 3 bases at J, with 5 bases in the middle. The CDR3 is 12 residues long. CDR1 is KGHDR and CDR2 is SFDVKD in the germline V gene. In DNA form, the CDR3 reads TGTGCCACCAGTGATCAGAACTACGAGCAGTACTTC. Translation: CATSDQNYEQYF.

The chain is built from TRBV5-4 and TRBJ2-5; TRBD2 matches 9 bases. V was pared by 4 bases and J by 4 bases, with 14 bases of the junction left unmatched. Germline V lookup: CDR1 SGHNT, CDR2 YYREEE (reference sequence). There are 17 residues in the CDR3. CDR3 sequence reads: CASSRSSVREGGETQYF. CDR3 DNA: TGTGCCAGCAGCCGGAGTTCGGTGCGGGAGGGAGGAGAGACCCAGTACTTC.

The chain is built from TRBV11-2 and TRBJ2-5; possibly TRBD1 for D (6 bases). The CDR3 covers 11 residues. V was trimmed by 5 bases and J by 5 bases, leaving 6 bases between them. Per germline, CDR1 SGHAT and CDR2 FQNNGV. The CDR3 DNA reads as TGTGCCAGCAGCCAGGGGGAGACCCAGTACTTC. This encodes CASSQGETQYF. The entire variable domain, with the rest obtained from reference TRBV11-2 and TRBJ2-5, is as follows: EAGVAQSPRYKIIEKRQSVAFWCNPISGHATLYWYQQILGQGPKLLIQFQNNGVVDDSQLPKDRFSAERLKGVDSTLKIQPAKLEDSAVYLCASSQGETQYFGPGTRLLVL.

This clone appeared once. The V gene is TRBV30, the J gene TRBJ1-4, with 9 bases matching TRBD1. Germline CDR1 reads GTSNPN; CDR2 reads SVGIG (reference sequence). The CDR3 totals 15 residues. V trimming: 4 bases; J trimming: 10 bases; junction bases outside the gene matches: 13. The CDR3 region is CAWTWTGASTGKLFF. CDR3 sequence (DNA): TGTGCCTGGACATGGACAGGGGCGAGCACGGGAAAACTGTTTTTT.

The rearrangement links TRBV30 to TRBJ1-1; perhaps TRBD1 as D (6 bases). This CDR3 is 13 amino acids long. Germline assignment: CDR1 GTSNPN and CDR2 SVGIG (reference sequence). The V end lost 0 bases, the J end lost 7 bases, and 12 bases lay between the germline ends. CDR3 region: CAWSVYEDSEAFF. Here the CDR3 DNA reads TGTGCCTGGAGTGTTTATGAGGACAGTGAAGCTTTCTTT.

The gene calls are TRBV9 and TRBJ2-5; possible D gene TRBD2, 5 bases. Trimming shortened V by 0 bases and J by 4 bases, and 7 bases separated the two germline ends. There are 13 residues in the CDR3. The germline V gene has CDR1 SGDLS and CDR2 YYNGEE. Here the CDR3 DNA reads TGTGCCAGCAGCGTAGGTGCGGGAGAGACCCAGTACTTC. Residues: CASSVGAGETQYF.

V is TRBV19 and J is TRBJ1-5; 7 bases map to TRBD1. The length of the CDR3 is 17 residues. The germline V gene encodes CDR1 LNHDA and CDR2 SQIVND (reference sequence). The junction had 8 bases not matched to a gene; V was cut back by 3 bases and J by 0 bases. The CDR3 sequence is CASSIGRTGNSNQPQHF. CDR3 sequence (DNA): TGTGCCAGTAGTATTGGACGGACAGGAAATAGCAATCAGCCCCAGCATTTT.

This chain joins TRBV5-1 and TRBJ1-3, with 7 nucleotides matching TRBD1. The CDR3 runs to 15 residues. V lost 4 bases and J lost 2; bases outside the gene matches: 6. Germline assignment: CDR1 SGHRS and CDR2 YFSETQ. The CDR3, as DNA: TGCGCCAGCAGCGATACAGGGGTCGCTGGAAACACCATATATTTT. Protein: CASSDTGVAGNTIYF.

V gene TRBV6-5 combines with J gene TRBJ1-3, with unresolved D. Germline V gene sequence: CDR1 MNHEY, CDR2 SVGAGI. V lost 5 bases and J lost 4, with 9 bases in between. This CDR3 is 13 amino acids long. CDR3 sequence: CASSSPGGNTIYF. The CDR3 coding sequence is TGTGCCAGCAGTAGCCCCGGGGGAAACACCATATATTTT.

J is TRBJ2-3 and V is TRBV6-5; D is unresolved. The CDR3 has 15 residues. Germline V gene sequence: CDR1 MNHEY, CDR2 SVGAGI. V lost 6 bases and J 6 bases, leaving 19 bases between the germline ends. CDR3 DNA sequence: TGTGCCAGCAGGGCCTGGCGGAGCGAAGTGGATACGCAGTATTTT. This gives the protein CASRAWRSEVDTQYF.

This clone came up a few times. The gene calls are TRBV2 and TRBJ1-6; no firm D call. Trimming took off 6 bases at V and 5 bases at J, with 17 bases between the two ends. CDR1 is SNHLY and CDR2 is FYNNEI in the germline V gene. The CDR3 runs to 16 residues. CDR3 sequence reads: CASRSRKIWDNSPLHF. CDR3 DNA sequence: TGTGCCAGCAGAAGCAGGAAAATCTGGGATAATTCACCCCTCCACTTT.

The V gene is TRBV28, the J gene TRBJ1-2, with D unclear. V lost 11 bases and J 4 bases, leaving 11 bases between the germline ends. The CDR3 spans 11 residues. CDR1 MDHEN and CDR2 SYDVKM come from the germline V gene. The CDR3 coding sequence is TGTGCCTTTGGAGGCGGCTATGGCTACACCTTC. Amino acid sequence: CAFGGGYGYTF.

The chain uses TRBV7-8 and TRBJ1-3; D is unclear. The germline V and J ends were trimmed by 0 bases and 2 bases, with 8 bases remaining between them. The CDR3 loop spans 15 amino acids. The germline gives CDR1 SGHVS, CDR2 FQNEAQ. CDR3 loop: CASSLARQTGNTIYF. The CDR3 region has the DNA TGTGCCAGCAGCTTAGCGCGGCAGACTGGAAACACCATATATTTT.

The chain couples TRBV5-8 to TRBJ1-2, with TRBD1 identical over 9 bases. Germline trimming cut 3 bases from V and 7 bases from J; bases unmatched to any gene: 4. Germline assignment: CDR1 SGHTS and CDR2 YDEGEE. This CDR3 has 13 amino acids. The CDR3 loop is CASSSRDRAGYTF. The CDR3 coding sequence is TGTGCCAGCAGCTCTCGGGACAGGGCTGGCTACACCTTC. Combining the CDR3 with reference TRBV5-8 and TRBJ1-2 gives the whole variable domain EAGVTQSPTHLIKTRGQQATLRCSPISGHTSVYWYQQALGLGLQFLLWYDEGEERNRGNFPPRFSGRQFPNYSSELNVNALELEDSALYLCASSSRDRAGYTFGSGTRLTVV.

The CDR3 sequence: CASSLGGGEQFF. CDR3 nucleotides: TGTGCCAGCAGTTTAGGGGGCGGAGAGCAGTTCTTC. The J gene is TRBJ2-1, the V gene TRBV28, with D perhaps TRBD1 (6 bases). Germline V gene sequence: CDR1 MDHEN, CDR2 SYDVKM. Trimming pared 2 bases from V and 10 bases from J, leaving 9 bases between. The CDR3 has 12 residues.

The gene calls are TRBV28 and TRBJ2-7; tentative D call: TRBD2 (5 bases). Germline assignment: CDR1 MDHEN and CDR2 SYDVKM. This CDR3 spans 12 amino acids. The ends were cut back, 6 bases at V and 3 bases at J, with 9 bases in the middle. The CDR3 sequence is CASSTDFYEQYF. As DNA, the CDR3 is TGTGCCAGCAGCACGGACTTCTACGAGCAGTACTTC.

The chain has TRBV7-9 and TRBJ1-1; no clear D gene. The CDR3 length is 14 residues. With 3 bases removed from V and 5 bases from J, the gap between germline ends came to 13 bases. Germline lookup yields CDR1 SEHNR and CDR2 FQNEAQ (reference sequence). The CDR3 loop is CASSLGVQPTEAFF. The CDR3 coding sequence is TGTGCCAGCAGCTTGGGTGTACAGCCGACTGAAGCTTTCTTT.

The CDR3 reads CASSYSGDPHNEQFF. In DNA, the CDR3 is TGTGCCAGCAGCTACTCGGGGGATCCCCACAATGAGCAGTTCTTC. V gene TRBV7-3 combines with J gene TRBJ2-1; maybe TRBD2 (6 bases). Germline V lookup: CDR1 SGHTA, CDR2 FQGTGA. The CDR3 length is 15 residues. V lost 4 bases, J lost 5 bases, and 15 bases lay in between.

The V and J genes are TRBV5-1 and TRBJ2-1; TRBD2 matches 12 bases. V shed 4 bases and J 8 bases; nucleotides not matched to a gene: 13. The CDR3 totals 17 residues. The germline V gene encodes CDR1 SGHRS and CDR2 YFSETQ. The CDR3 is CASSQETSGGTFHEQFF. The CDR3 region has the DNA TGCGCCAGCAGCCAAGAGACTAGCGGGGGTACGTTTCATGAGCAGTTCTTC.